One sample yielded the 11 T cell receptor beta chains listed below, sequenced in a study of preoperative IRX-2 immunotherapy in early breast cancer. Produced via immunoSEQ multiplex PCR; TCRdb's table is partial and in-frame only. In the table there are approximately 27,000 clones, roughly four fifths of which are singletons. Treatment described: preoperative locoregional IRX-2 cytokine immunotherapy. The starting material was lymph node tissue, obtained after IRX-2 immunotherapy. These receptors were taken from a human donor with breast cancer.

The rearrangement joins TRBV6-8 to TRBJ1-1; D remains ambiguous. The CDR3 sequence is 12 residues long. The V and J ends lost 6 bases and 2 bases respectively, with 7 bases between them. Germline CDR1 and CDR2: MNHGY and SAAAGT. The chain's CDR3 is CASSRPNTEAFF. CDR3 DNA: TGTGCCAGCAGCCGCCCAAACACTGAAGCTTTCTTT.

This clone was found once. The rearrangement links TRBV6-8 to TRBJ1-3, with 10 bases fitting TRBD1. Trimming at V came to 6 bases and at J to 8 bases, leaving 4 bases not matched to a gene. The CDR3 loop spans 13 amino acids. The germline gives CDR1 MNHGY, CDR2 SAAAGT. In DNA, the CDR3 is TGTGCCAGCAGGAGACAGGGGGCAGACACCATATATTTT. Protein sequence: CASRRQGADTIYF.

The V and J genes are TRBV6-8 and TRBJ1-2, with TRBD1 as a possible D gene (5 bases). The CDR3 sequence is 15 residues long. With 7 bases removed from V and 0 bases from J, the gap between germline ends came to 15 bases. Germline values: CDR1 MNHGY, CDR2 SAAAGT. The CDR3 nucleotides read TGTGCCAGCAAACGGGACGGGACTACTAACTATGGCTACACCTTC. This encodes CASKRDGTTNYGYTF.

The chain joins TRBV7-6 to TRBJ2-7; D remains ambiguous. V lost 3 bases to trimming and J lost 3 bases, with 12 bases between them. In germline, CDR1 is SGHVS, CDR2 FNYEAQ. CDR3 length: 14 residues. In DNA form, the CDR3 reads TGTGCCAGCAGCTTGGACGTCCCAAACTACGAGCAGTACTTC. Protein: CASSLDVPNYEQYF. Drawing the rest from reference TRBV7-6 and TRBJ2-7, the complete variable domain is GAGVSQSPRYKVTKRGQDVALRCDPISGHVSLYWYRQALGQGPEFLTYFNYEAQQDKSGLPNDRFSAERPEGSISTLTIQRTEQRDSAMYRCASSLDVPNYEQYFGPGTRLTVT.

Only one count was recorded for this clone. One end of the junction varies from germline; a read error may be responsible. The V and J genes are TRBV6-8 and TRBJ2-7, with D tentatively TRBD1 (7 bases). Looked up from germline, CDR1 is MNHGY and CDR2 is SAAAGT. CDR3 length: 15 amino acids. In DNA, the CDR3 is TGTGCCATCAGTGGCGGGACAGTGGGTAGATACGAGCAGTACTTC. It encodes CAISGGTVGRYEQYF.

The V gene is TRBV6-8, the J gene TRBJ1-2; D unclear. There are 17 residues in the CDR3. V was shortened by 2 bases and J by 4 bases, with 20 bases between the two germline ends. CDR1 and CDR2 from the germline V gene are MNHGY and SAAAGT. This CDR3 reads CASSYGRHDKLTYGYTF. In nucleotides, the CDR3 is TGTGCCAGCAGTTACGGACGACATGACAAGCTTACCTATGGCTACACCTTC.

This chain uses TRBV19 with TRBJ1-2; D might be TRBD1 (6 bases). The length of the CDR3 is 15 residues. Trimming took 3 bases from V and 4 from J, leaving 15 bases between them. CDR1 LNHDA and CDR2 SQIVND come from the germline V gene (reference sequence). CDR3 nucleotides: TGTGCCAGTAGTATCACCGGGACAACCGGCTATGGCTACACCTTC. Amino acid sequence: CASSITGTTGYGYTF.

This clone was seen a single time. The rearrangement joins TRBV5-1 to TRBJ2-2; D possibly corresponds to TRBD1 (5 bases). Deletions cut 0 bases from V and 6 bases from J, with 9 bases between. Germline CDR1 is SGHRS and CDR2 is YFSETQ. The CDR3 contains 14 residues. CDR3 DNA sequence: TGCGCCAGCAGCTTGGAACAGGTGGCCGGGGAGCTGTTTTTT. Amino acids: CASSLEQVAGELFF.

The chain employs TRBV19 and TRBJ2-5, with TRBD1 matching 9 bases. V was clipped by 7 bases and J by 9 bases; unmatched bases: 9. The CDR3 is 13 residues long. The germline V gene has CDR1 LNHDA and CDR2 SQIVND (reference sequence). CDR3 amino acids: CASNRPGQGPQYF. CDR3 sequence (DNA): TGTGCCAGTAACAGGCCGGGACAGGGTCCCCAGTACTTC.

The genes are TRBV6-8 and TRBJ1-2; 8 bases agree with TRBD1. V was pared by 10 bases and J by 6 bases, with 7 bases of the junction left unmatched. This CDR3 spans 12 amino acids. Germline V gives CDR1 MNHGY, CDR2 SAAAGT. CDR3 DNA: TGTGCCACCGGACAGGGTGGTAATGGCTACACCTTC. Translated: CATGQGGNGYTF.

The chain uses TRBV18 and TRBJ1-6; D is undetermined. CDR3 length: 16 residues. The germline CDR1 and CDR2 sequences are KGHSH and LQKENI. Trimming stripped 1 base from V and 0 bases from J, with 7 bases between. CDR3 DNA sequence: TGTGCCAGCTCACCACGTTCCCGCTCCTATAATTCACCCCTCCACTTT. Translated, it gives CASSPRSRSYNSPLHF.